The clone carrying this T cell receptor (beta chain) was observed a few times. Its target is not known. The sample's time point: patch test 2, 6 weeks after DPC sensitization. The sample's treatment: therapeutic diphenylcyclopropenone sensitization with weekly scalp DPC. This entry is derived from a study of human T cells and chemical hapten exposure. Study details: The use of 2% DPC on approximately 2 cm by approximately 2 cm of upper inner arm skin constituted sensitization. The patient population, which was mostly female, had alopecia areata, totalis or universalis. Study results and caveats: Expanded TCRs were compared with controls, and the expanded TCRs formed significantly more large CDR3 similarity clusters. Unchanged with DPC sensitization were TCRs above 1 in 1000 frequency.

One entry per CDR3 protein, called by TCRdb with MiXCR from the RACE reads. The sample lists 350,000 to 400,000 distinct CDR3 sequences, under 6.5% occurring once. The length of the CDR3 is 13 residues. Germline assignment: CDR1 MGHDK and CDR2 SYGVNS. V was cut by 7 bases and J by 8 bases, with 15 bases left in between. The TCR sequence derives from a woman younger than 35 with alopecia areata. Some clones in this sample may be carry-over from other donors' samples. The chain couples TRBV25-1 to TRBJ2-1, with D perhaps being TRBD1 or TRBD2 (6 bases each). The sample consisted of whole blood, taken in connection with sensitization to the hapten diphenylcyclopropenone (DPC). The CDR3 nucleotides are TGTGCCAGCATCGGGGGCCTTCAGTATGAGCAGTTCTTC. Translated: CASIGGLQYEQFF.